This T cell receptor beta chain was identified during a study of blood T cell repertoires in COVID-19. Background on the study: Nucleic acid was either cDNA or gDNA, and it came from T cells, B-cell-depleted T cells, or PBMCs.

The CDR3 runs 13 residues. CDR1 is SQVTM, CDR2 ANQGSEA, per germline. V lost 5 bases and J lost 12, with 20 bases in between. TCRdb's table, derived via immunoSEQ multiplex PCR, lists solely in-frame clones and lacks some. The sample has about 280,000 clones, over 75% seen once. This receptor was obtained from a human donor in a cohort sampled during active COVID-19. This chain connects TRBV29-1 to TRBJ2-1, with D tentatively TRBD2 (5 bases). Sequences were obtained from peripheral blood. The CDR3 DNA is TGCAGCGTTCTGGCCGGGATTTACTCCGCGCAGTTCTTC. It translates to CSVLAGIYSAQFF.